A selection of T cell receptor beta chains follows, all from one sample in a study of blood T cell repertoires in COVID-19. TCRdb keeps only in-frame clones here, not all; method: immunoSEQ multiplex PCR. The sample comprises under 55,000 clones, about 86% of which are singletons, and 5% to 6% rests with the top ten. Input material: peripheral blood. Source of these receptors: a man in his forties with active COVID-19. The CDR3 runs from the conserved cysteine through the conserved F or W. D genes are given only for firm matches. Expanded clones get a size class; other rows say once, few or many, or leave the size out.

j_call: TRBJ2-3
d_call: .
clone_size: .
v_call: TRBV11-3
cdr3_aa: CASSLGIGEGTDTQYF
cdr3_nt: TGTGCCAGCAGCTTAGGGATCGGGGAGGGCACAGATACGCAGTATTTT

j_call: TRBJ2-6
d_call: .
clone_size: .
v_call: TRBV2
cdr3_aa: CASSRGYVSGANVLTF
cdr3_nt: TGTGCCAGCAGTCGGGGTTATGTCTCTGGGGCCAACGTCCTGACTTTC

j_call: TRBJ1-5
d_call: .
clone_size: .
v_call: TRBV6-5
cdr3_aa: CATSRRGEGNQPQHF
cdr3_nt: TGTGCCACCTCCCGAAGGGGCGAGGGCAATCAGCCCCAGCATTTT

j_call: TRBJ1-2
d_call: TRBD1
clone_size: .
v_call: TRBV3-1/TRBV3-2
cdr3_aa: CASSLRSGQGANYGYTF
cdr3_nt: TGTGCCAGCAGCCTTCGATCCGGACAGGGGGCGAACTATGGCTACACCTTC

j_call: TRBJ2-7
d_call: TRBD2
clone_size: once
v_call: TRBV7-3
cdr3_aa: CASSHGRGDSYEQYF
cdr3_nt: TGTGCCAGCAGCCACGGGAGGGGGGACTCCTACGAGCAGTACTTC

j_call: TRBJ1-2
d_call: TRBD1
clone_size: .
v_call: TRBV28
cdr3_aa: CASSSGTGASYGYTF
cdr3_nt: TGTGCCAGCAGTTCCGGGACAGGGGCGAGCTATGGCTACACCTTC

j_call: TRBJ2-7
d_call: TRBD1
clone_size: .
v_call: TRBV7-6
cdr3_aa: CASSTGQVYEQYF
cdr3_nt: TGTGCCAGCAGCACGGGACAGGTTTACGAGCAGTACTTC

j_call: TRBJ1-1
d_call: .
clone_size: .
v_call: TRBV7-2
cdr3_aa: CASTSTGKNTEAFF
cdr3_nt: TGTGCCAGCACCTCGACGGGGAAGAACACTGAAGCTTTCTTT

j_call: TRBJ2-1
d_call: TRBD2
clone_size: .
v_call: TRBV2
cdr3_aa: CASSDTSGYFIYNEQFF
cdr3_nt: TGTGCCAGCAGTGATACTAGCGGGTACTTTATTTACAATGAGCAGTTCTTC

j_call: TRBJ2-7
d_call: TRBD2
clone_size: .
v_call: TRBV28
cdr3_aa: CASTLGLAGGLSYEQYF
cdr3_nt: TGTGCCAGCACCTTGGGTCTAGCGGGAGGCCTCTCCTACGAGCAGTACTTC

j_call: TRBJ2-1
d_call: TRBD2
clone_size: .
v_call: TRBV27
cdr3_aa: CASVRSVGLGYNEQFF
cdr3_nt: TGTGCCAGCGTGCGCTCGGTTGGACTAGGATACAATGAGCAGTTCTTC

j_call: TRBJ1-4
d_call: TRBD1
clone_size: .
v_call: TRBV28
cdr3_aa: CASSLIQGGKLFF
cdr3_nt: TGTGCCAGCAGTTTAATCCAGGGGGGAAAACTGTTTTTT

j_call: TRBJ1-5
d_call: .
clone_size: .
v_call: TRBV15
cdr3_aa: CATSRTAHGAQPQHF
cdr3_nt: TGTGCCACCAGCAGGACAGCCCATGGAGCCCAGCCCCAGCATTTT

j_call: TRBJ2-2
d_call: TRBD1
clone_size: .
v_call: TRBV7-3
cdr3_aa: CASSSKSRTGSGAGELFF
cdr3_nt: TGTGCCAGCAGCTCGAAATCCCGGACAGGGAGTGGCGCCGGGGAGCTGTTTTTT

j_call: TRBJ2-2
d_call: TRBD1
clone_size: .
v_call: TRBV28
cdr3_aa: CASSLWGQGATTGELFF
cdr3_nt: TGTGCCAGCAGTTTATGGGGACAGGGGGCTACAACGGGGGAGCTGTTTTTT

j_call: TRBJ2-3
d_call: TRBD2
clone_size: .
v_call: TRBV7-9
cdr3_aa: CASSLVAGGDTDTQYF
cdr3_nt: TGTGCCAGCAGCTTAGTAGCGGGAGGGGACACAGATACGCAGTATTTT

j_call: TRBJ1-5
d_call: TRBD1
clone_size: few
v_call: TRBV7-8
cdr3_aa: CASTIQGNNQPQHF
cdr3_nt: TGTGCCAGCACCATACAGGGGAACAATCAGCCCCAGCATTTT

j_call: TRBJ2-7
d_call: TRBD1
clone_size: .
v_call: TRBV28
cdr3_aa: CASSSGGTGITYEQYF
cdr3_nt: TGTGCCAGCAGTTCCGGAGGGACAGGGATTACCTACGAGCAGTACTTC

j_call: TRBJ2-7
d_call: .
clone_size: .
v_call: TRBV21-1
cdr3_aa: CASSKGSSGRAYEQYF
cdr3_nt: TGTGCCAGCAGCAAAGGGTCGAGCGGGAGAGCCTACGAGCAGTACTTC

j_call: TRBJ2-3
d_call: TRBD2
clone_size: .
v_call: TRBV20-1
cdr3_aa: CSASVIGSGNTDTQYF
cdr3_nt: TGCAGTGCTAGTGTAATCGGGAGCGGGAACACAGATACGCAGTATTTT

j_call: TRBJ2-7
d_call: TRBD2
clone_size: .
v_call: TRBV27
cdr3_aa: CASRGTSGRGRLYEQYF
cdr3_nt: TGTGCCAGCAGGGGGACTAGCGGGAGAGGCAGGTTGTACGAGCAGTACTTC

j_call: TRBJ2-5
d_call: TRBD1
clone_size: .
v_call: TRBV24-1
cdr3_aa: CATSDLARGHQETQYF
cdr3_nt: TGTGCCACCAGTGATTTGGCCAGGGGGCACCAAGAGACCCAGTACTTC

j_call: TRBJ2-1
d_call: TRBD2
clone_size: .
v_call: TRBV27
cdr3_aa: CASSRLSRAGGIRNEQFF
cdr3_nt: TGTGCCAGCAGTCGATTATCACGGGCGGGGGGTATAAGAAATGAGCAGTTCTTC

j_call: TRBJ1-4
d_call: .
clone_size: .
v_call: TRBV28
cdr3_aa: CASSPGRGRLNEKLFF
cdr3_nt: TGTGCCAGCAGTCCCGGGCGGGGCAGACTAAATGAAAAACTGTTTTTT

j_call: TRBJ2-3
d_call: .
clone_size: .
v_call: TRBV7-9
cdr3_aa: CASSLAASTDTQYF
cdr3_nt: TGTGCCAGCAGCTTAGCGGCTAGCACAGATACGCAGTATTTT

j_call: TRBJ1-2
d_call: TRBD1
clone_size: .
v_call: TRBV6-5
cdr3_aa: CASSRQGGPHYGYTF
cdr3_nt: TGTGCCAGCAGTCGCCAGGGGGGCCCCCACTATGGCTACACCTTC

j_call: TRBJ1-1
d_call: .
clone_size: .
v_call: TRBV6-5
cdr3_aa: CASSYGRDTEAFF
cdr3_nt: TGTGCCAGCAGTTACGGTAGAGACACTGAAGCTTTCTTT

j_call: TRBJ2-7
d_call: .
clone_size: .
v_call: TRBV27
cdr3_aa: CASNSYSGSGEQYF
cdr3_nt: TGTGCCAGCAATTCTTATAGTGGTTCGGGGGAGCAGTACTTC

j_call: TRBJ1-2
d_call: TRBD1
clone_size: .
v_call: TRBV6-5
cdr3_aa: CASSSTMTGLNYGYTF
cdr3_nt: TGTGCCAGCAGTTCCACAATGACAGGGTTAAACTATGGCTACACCTTC

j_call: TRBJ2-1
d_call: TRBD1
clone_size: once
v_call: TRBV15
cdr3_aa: CATSRGDREFYNEQFF
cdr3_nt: TGTGCCACCAGCAGAGGGGACAGGGAATTTTACAATGAGCAGTTCTTC

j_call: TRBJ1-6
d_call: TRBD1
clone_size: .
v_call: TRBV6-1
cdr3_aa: CASSEGDRDYVGNSPLHF
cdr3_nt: TGTGCCAGCAGTGAAGGGGACAGGGATTACGTCGGTAATTCACCCCTCCACTTT

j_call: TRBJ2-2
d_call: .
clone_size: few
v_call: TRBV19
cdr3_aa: CASSIVGSANTGELFF
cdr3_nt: TGTGCCAGTAGTATAGTGGGCAGTGCGAACACCGGGGAGCTGTTTTTT

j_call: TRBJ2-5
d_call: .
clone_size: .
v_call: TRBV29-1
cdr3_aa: CSVEEGAETQYF
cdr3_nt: TGCAGCGTTGAAGAAGGGGCGGAGACCCAGTACTTC